A single sample is the source of the 32 T cell receptor beta chains below, sequenced in a study of response to subunit inactivated influenza vaccine. TCRdb used MiXCR to reprocess the RT-PCR reads, holding one entry per CDR3 protein. This sample has under 950,000 distinct CDR3 sequences, with around 21% found just once. Sequenced material: PBMCs from blood, taken 4 to 6 days after vaccination. These receptors were taken from a man aged 45-60 years who received an inactivated influenza vaccine.

This clonotype was seen a few times. In DNA form, the CDR3 reads TGTGCCAGCAGCCACGGACAATACTCTGGAAACACCATATATTTT. This sequence encodes CASSHGQYSGNTIYF. The V and J genes are TRBV13 and TRBJ1-3; D perhaps matches TRBD1 (5 bases). Germline CDR1 reads PRHDT; CDR2 reads FYEKMQ (reference sequence). This CDR3 contains 15 residues. Trimming cost V 5 bases and J 0 bases, with 11 bases left between them.

A few counts support this clonotype. CDR3 region: CASSPHGAGVEKLFF. The CDR3 nucleotides read TGTGCCAGCAGCCCCCACGGGGCCGGAGTTGAAAAACTGTTTTTT. This chain connects TRBV11-2 to TRBJ1-4, with D possibly being TRBD1 (5 bases). This CDR3 has 15 amino acids. CDR1 and CDR2 from the germline V gene are SGHAT and FQNNGV. V lost 5 bases to trimming and J lost 7 bases, with 17 bases between them.

This clonotype has a count of ten or more. The CDR3 DNA follows: TGTGCCAGCAATTCGGGCGGAGAGACCCAGTACTTC. This gives the protein CASNSGGETQYF. The chain couples TRBV12-3 or TRBV12-4 to TRBJ2-5, with D uncertain. This CDR3 is built from 12 residues. V lost 7 bases, J lost 4 bases, and 10 bases lay in between.

The chain couples TRBV7-9 to TRBJ2-7, with D perhaps TRBD1 or TRBD2 (6 bases each). CDR3 length: 14 amino acids. The V end lost 8 bases, the J end lost 0 bases, and 14 bases lay between the germline ends. Germline V lookup: CDR1 SEHNR, CDR2 FQNEAQ (reference sequence). CDR3: CASWGDTTSYEQYF. CDR3 nucleotides: TGTGCCAGCTGGGGGGACACGACCTCCTACGAGCAGTACTTC.

This clonotype was recorded many times. A read error may account for a junction end that differs from germline. For the CDR3, the DNA is TGTGCCAGCAGTTCACAGGGAGATACGCAGTATTTT. It codes for CASSSQGDTQYF. V and J are TRBV5-1 and TRBJ2-3; a weak D match, TRBD1 (6 bases). CDR3 size: 12 residues. Looked up from germline, CDR1 is SGHRS and CDR2 is YFSETQ.

This chain joins TRBV24-1 and TRBJ2-2; 7 bases agree with TRBD1. This CDR3 region has 14 residues. V lost 7 bases to trimming and J lost 5 bases; unmatched junction nucleotides: 6. Germline-derived CDR1 and CDR2 are KGHDR and SFDVKD. CDR3 protein: CATSAPGQTGELFF. As DNA, the CDR3 is TGTGCCACCAGCGCCCCGGGACAGACCGGGGAGCTGTTTTTT.

This clonotype was seen at least ten times. V is TRBV12-3 or TRBV12-4 and J is TRBJ1-2; D call uncertain. CDR3 length: 14 residues. Trimming cost V 1 base and J 1 base, with 7 bases left between them. The CDR3, as DNA: TGTGCCAGCAGTTTAGGTACAGTTAACTATGGCTACACCTTC. Protein sequence: CASSLGTVNYGYTF.

The V and J genes are TRBV7-2 and TRBJ1-1; 7 bases match TRBD1. V trimming: 5 bases; J trimming: 5 bases; junction bases outside the gene matches: 8. CDR1 and CDR2 from the germline V gene are SGHTA and FQGNSA. The CDR3 has 14 amino acids. CDR3 DNA sequence: TGTGCCAGCAGCCGACAGGGTAGTTATACTGAAGCTTTCTTT. It encodes CASSRQGSYTEAFF.

Only a few counts were recorded for this clonotype. V is TRBV28 and J is TRBJ2-7, with 9 bases fitting TRBD1. Germline V gene data show CDR1 as MDHEN and CDR2 as SYDVKM. The trim removed 5 bases at V and 7 bases at J, leaving 9 bases unmatched. The CDR3 length is 14 residues. CDR3 sequence reads: CASSTAGQGSEQYF. In DNA form, the CDR3 reads TGTGCCAGCAGTACCGCGGGACAGGGAAGTGAGCAGTACTTC. The full variable domain, rest sourced from reference TRBV28 and TRBJ2-7, is DVKVTQSSRYLVKRTGEKVFLECVQDMDHENMFWYRQDPGLGLRLIYFSYDVKMKEKGDIPEGYSVSREKKERFSLILESASTNQTSMYLCASSTAGQGSEQYFGPGTRLTVT.

This clonotype was counted between two and nine times. The chain couples TRBV29-1 to TRBJ2-2; possible D gene TRBD2, 7 bases. V lost 7 bases and J lost 0, with 12 bases in between. Germline V gene sequence: CDR1 SQVTM, CDR2 ANQGSEA. This CDR3 contains 14 residues. The DNA of the CDR3 is TGCAGCGCGGGGGCGGGGGCGAACACCGGGGAGCTGTTTTTT. It specifies CSAGAGANTGELFF.

The CDR3: CASSYALGFQGDGYTF. DNA of the CDR3: TGTGCCAGCAGTTACGCCCTGGGGTTCCAGGGCGATGGCTACACCTTC. The genes are TRBV6-5 and TRBJ1-2; D is perhaps TRBD1 (5 bases). Germline loops: CDR1 MNHEY, CDR2 SVGAGI. The V end lost 2 bases, the J end lost 6 bases, and 19 bases lay between the germline ends. The CDR3 extends over 16 amino acids.

In this sample, this clonotype turned up many times. The CDR3 bases are TGTGCCAGCAGCACACGGGACAGGGTGGTTAATGAGCAGTTCTTC. It encodes CASSTRDRVVNEQFF. This chain joins TRBV11-2 and TRBJ2-1, with 9 nucleotides matching TRBD1. The length of the CDR3 is 15 residues. With V trimmed by 5 bases and J by 7 bases, 9 bases remained unmatched. Germline V gene data show CDR1 as SGHAT and CDR2 as FQNNGV.

J is TRBJ2-1 and V is TRBV5-4; 9 bases match TRBD1. Looked up from germline, CDR1 is SGHNT and CDR2 is YYREEE (reference sequence). With 3 bases clipped from V and 8 bases from J, the junction kept 9 bases outside the gene matches. CDR3 length: 15 amino acids. The CDR3 region has the DNA TGTGCCAGCAGCTCTAGACAGGGGGGTAGCGATGAGCAGTTCTTC. It yields the protein CASSSRQGGSDEQFF.

The chain uses TRBV28 and TRBJ2-1; TRBD1 matches at 10 bases. Germline CDR1 is MDHEN and CDR2 is SYDVKM. CDR3 length: 16 residues. The ends lost 4 bases at V and 5 bases at J; junction bases unmatched: 8. CDR3 sequence: CASSSTGTGVHNEQFF. The CDR3 coding sequence is TGTGCCAGCAGTTCAACCGGGACAGGGGTCCACAATGAGCAGTTCTTC.

The chain uses TRBV7-2 and TRBJ2-7, with TRBD1 matching 10 bases. V shed 4 bases, J shed 5 bases, and the junction held 11 bases outside the gene matches. Germline V gives CDR1 SGHTA, CDR2 FQGNSA. CDR3 length: 16 residues. The CDR3 nucleotides are TGTGCCAGCAGCTACCACCGGGACAGGGGAGGCCACGAGCAGTACTTC. It codes for CASSYHRDRGGHEQYF. Supplemented by reference TRBV7-2 and TRBJ2-7, the full variable domain reads GAGVSQSPSNKVTEKGKDVELRCDPISGHTALYWYRQSLGQGLEFLIYFQGNSAPDKSGLPSDRFSAERTGGSVSTLTIQRTQQEDSAVYLCASSYHRDRGGHEQYFGPGTRLTVT.

V is TRBV7-6 and J is TRBJ1-5; TRBD1 aligns across 7 bases. Per the germline V gene, CDR1 is SGHVS and CDR2 is FNYEAQ. This CDR3 spans 15 amino acids. V lost 1 base, J lost 3 bases, and 3 bases stayed unmatched. The DNA of the CDR3 is TGTGCCAGCAGCTTAGGGACAGGTTTCAATCAGCCCCAGCATTTT. This gives the protein CASSLGTGFNQPQHF.

V usage is TRBV27 and J usage is TRBJ2-7, with a weak D call TRBD1 (6 bases). Germline loops: CDR1 MNHEY, CDR2 SMNVEV (reference sequence). V lost 5 bases and J lost 1, with 15 bases in between. The CDR3 length is 15 residues. CDR3 sequence: CASSAQGLGSYEQYF. The CDR3 DNA is TGTGCCAGCAGTGCTCAGGGGTTGGGATCCTACGAGCAGTACTTC.

The chain combines TRBV12-3 or TRBV12-4 with TRBJ2-2, with no clear D. V dropped 5 bases and J dropped 6 bases, with 16 bases sitting between them. This CDR3 spans 15 amino acids. In nucleotides, the CDR3 is TGTGCCAGCAGTGCTATAGGTGGTGGATCCGGGGAGCTGTTTTTT. Protein product: CASSAIGGGSGELFF.

The genes are TRBV25-1 and TRBJ2-5; TRBD2 agrees at 8 bases. Trimming removed 1 base from V and 5 bases from J; junction bases left unmatched: 6. Germline V CDR1 and CDR2: MGHDK, SYGVNS. The CDR3 runs to 15 residues. CDR3 coding DNA: TGTGCCAGCAGTGAATTCGGGGGGGGCCTCGAGACCCAGTACTTC. Translating gives CASSEFGGGLETQYF.

The sample holds a few counts of this clonotype. The CDR3 region is CASSFQVSSSTDTQYF. Here the CDR3 DNA reads TGTGCCAGCAGCTTCCAGGTTTCGTCTAGCACAGATACGCAGTATTTT. The V and J genes are TRBV7-2 and TRBJ2-3, with D hard to call. The V end was cut by 3 bases, the J end by 0 bases, with 13 bases between. The CDR3 totals 16 residues. Germline V gene sequence: CDR1 SGHTA, CDR2 FQGNSA.

This clonotype was picked up a small number of times. The chain couples TRBV5-1 to TRBJ1-1; weak D call: TRBD1 (5 bases). Between the trimmed V and J ends, which lost 4 bases and 10 bases, there was a span of 11 bases. Germline V gene sequence: CDR1 SGHRS, CDR2 YFSETQ. The CDR3 spans 11 residues. The CDR3 reads CASSGGGGAFF. DNA of the CDR3: TGCGCCAGCAGCGGCGGGGGAGGAGCTTTCTTT.

This clonotype was seen more than once but under ten times. The V call is TRBV24-1, the J call TRBJ2-3; D remains unclear. Germline V gene lookup returns CDR1 KGHDR and CDR2 SFDVKD. Trimming cost V 9 bases and J 2 bases, with 14 bases left between them. The CDR3 spans 14 residues. For the CDR3, the DNA is TGTGCCACCTCCTTTTCAGCCACCACAGATACGCAGTATTTT. Translated, it gives CATSFSATTDTQYF.

The sample holds a few counts of this clonotype. This chain joins TRBV11-2 and TRBJ2-3; 10 bases are a match to TRBD2. J lost 1 base, V lost 3 bases, and 10 bases had no gene match. The CDR3 extends over 18 amino acids. CDR1 and CDR2 from the germline V gene are SGHAT and FQNNGV. The CDR3 nucleotides are TGTGCCAGCAGCTTCGTAGGATTCGGACTAGCGGGCACAGATACGCAGTATTTT. This translates into CASSFVGFGLAGTDTQYF.

The chain uses TRBV7-8 and TRBJ1-1; TRBD1 matches 9 bases. In germline, CDR1 is SGHVS, CDR2 FQNEAQ. With V trimmed by 7 bases and J by 0 bases, 9 bases remained unmatched. The CDR3 totals 16 residues. The CDR3 spells CASKTGTGSLNTEAFF. CDR3 DNA sequence: TGTGCCAGCAAAACCGGGACAGGGTCCTTGAACACTGAAGCTTTCTTT.

The chain uses TRBV12-3 or TRBV12-4 and TRBJ2-4, with 7 nucleotides matching TRBD2. The CDR3 length is 14 residues. The J segment lost 6 bases and the V segment lost 3 bases, leaving 5 bases of the junction unmatched. The DNA for the CDR3 is TGTGCCAGCAGTTTGGGGCGGGAGTTAAACATTCAGTACTTC. This gives the protein CASSLGRELNIQYF.

The chain combines TRBV5-5 with TRBJ2-2; D remains unclear. CDR1 is SGHKS, CDR2 YYEKEE, per germline (reference sequence). V lost 3 bases and J lost 1, with 10 bases in between. The CDR3 runs 15 residues. CDR3 nucleotides: TGTGCCAGCAGCTCCGGACGGCTGAACACCGGGGAGCTGTTTTTT. Translated: CASSSGRLNTGELFF. The whole variable domain, remainder taken from reference TRBV5-5 and TRBJ2-2, is DAGVTQSPTHLIKTRGQQVTLRCSPISGHKSVSWYQQVLGQGPQFIFQYYEKEERGRGNFPDRFSARQFPNYSSELNVNALLLGDSALYLCASSSGRLNTGELFFGEGSRLTVL.

This clonotype was seen many times. The rearrangement joins TRBV5-6 to TRBJ2-7, with D perhaps matching TRBD1 (6 bases). The CDR3 consists of 14 residues. The germline V and J ends were trimmed by 4 bases and 2 bases, with 13 bases remaining between them. Germline lookup yields CDR1 SGHDT and CDR2 YYEEEE. The CDR3 spells CASSPTGLTYEQYF. The CDR3 nucleotides read TGTGCCAGCAGCCCTACAGGGCTAACCTACGAGCAGTACTTC.

This clonotype occurred many times. The rearrangement links TRBV18 to TRBJ2-7; D not certain. Germline CDR1 reads KGHSH; CDR2 reads LQKENI. CDR3 length: 14 residues. Trimming shortened V by 0 bases and J by 1 base, and 7 bases separated the two germline ends. CDR3 sequence reads: CASSPPNLSYEQYF. In nucleotides, the CDR3 is TGTGCCAGCTCACCACCAAATCTTTCCTACGAGCAGTACTTC.

The chain employs TRBV20-1 and TRBJ2-2; D remains ambiguous. This CDR3 contains 12 residues. V was trimmed by 3 bases and J by 2 bases, leaving 4 bases between them. From germline, CDR1 is DFQATT and CDR2 SNEGSKA (reference sequence). In DNA, the CDR3 is TGCAGTGCTAGTGTTAACACCGGGGAGCTGTTTTTT. Translating it yields CSASVNTGELFF.

The rearrangement joins TRBV30 to TRBJ1-1; D uncertain. V lost 2 bases and J 2 bases, leaving 9 bases between the germline ends. Germline V gene data show CDR1 as GTSNPN and CDR2 as SVGIG (reference sequence). CDR3 length: 13 amino acids. The CDR3 reads CAWSTEANTEAFF. For the CDR3, the DNA is TGTGCCTGGAGTACTGAGGCTAACACTGAAGCTTTCTTT. Together with reference TRBV30 and TRBJ1-1, the CDR3 gives the full variable domain: SQTIHQWPATLVQPVGSPLSLECTVEGTSNPNLYWYRQAAGRGLQLLFYSVGIGQISSEVPQNLSASRPQDRQFILSSKKLLLSDSGFYLCAWSTEANTEAFFGQGTRLTVV.

This clonotype has more than one count but fewer than ten. The gene calls are TRBV4-2 and TRBJ2-2, with 12 nucleotides matching TRBD1. Per the germline V gene, CDR1 is LGHNA and CDR2 is YNFKEQ. The V gene end was trimmed by 5 bases and the J gene end by 7 bases; junction bases not matched to a gene: 8. The CDR3 covers 16 residues. The CDR3 sequence is CASSLTGTGGGGELFF. The CDR3, as DNA: TGTGCCAGCAGCTTAACCGGGACAGGGGGCGGCGGGGAGCTGTTTTTT.

This chain connects TRBV20-1 to TRBJ2-7; 8 nucleotides line up with TRBD1. The CDR3 has 14 residues. V dropped 6 bases and J dropped 4; count of bases not matched to a gene: 11. CDR1 is DFQATT and CDR2 is SNEGSKA in the germline V gene (reference sequence). The CDR3 sequence is CSANGQGRGYEQYF. The CDR3 DNA sequence: TGCAGTGCAAACGGACAGGGTCGTGGTTACGAGCAGTACTTC.